These T cell receptor beta chains were read from a single sample in a study of T cell responses to AZD1222 COVID-19 vaccine. Produced via immunoSEQ multiplex PCR; TCRdb's table is partial and in-frame only. Of tens of thousands of clones in the sample, about nine tenths were seen once. The source was peripheral blood, collected 28 days after the second AZD1222 dose. These receptors were obtained from an adult who received the AZD1222 COVID-19 vaccine. Each CDR3 is given with its conserved first and last residue.

cdr3_aa: CASSLVADAATNEKLFF
j_call: TRBJ1-4
v_call: TRBV5-1

cdr3_aa: CAWSVNPGLGEQFF
j_call: TRBJ2-1
v_call: TRBV30

cdr3_aa: CASRQTSGNQETQYF
j_call: TRBJ2-5
v_call: TRBV7-2

cdr3_aa: CASRLRDTPNYGYTF
j_call: TRBJ1-2
v_call: TRBV2

cdr3_aa: CASSIGQVSAEAFF
j_call: TRBJ1-1
v_call: TRBV11-3

cdr3_aa: CASSLEPGQGPYEQYF
j_call: TRBJ2-7
v_call: TRBV5-1

cdr3_aa: CASSHNSMKGSPLHF
j_call: TRBJ1-6
v_call: TRBV3-1/TRBV3-2

cdr3_aa: CSVDYPDAYGYTF
j_call: TRBJ1-2
v_call: TRBV29-1

cdr3_aa: CSASSPGQGAEPQHF
j_call: TRBJ1-5
v_call: TRBV20-1

cdr3_aa: CASSLAAAVFNEQFF
j_call: TRBJ2-1
v_call: TRBV3-1/TRBV3-2

cdr3_aa: CASSLSGAYNEQFF
j_call: TRBJ2-1
v_call: TRBV4-1

cdr3_aa: CSASRDSYSYNSPLHF
j_call: TRBJ1-6
v_call: TRBV20-1

cdr3_aa: CATIEGGRNTEAFF
j_call: TRBJ1-1
v_call: TRBV28

cdr3_aa: CASSPSGGIDYNEQFF
j_call: TRBJ2-1
v_call: TRBV7-8

cdr3_aa: CASSSDRGADTQYF
j_call: TRBJ2-3
v_call: TRBV6-5

cdr3_aa: CASSRRGDHNQPQHF
j_call: TRBJ1-5
v_call: TRBV6-2/TRBV6-3

cdr3_aa: CASSVSGTGDSPLHF
j_call: TRBJ1-6
v_call: TRBV5-1

cdr3_aa: CASSHVGVGNTIYF
j_call: TRBJ1-3
v_call: TRBV5-5

cdr3_aa: CASSPDGNSPLHF
j_call: TRBJ1-6
v_call: TRBV7-6

cdr3_aa: CASSYDAGVTGELFF
j_call: TRBJ2-2
v_call: TRBV6-5

cdr3_aa: CASSFGTDANYGYTF
j_call: TRBJ1-2
v_call: TRBV5-4

cdr3_aa: CASSTSFEQYF
j_call: TRBJ2-7
v_call: TRBV6-6

cdr3_aa: CASRGRDLYQPQHF
j_call: TRBJ1-5
v_call: TRBV2

cdr3_aa: CASSLAAWTAYNSPLHF
j_call: TRBJ1-6
v_call: TRBV7-9

cdr3_aa: CASSLITGSEQYF
j_call: TRBJ2-7
v_call: TRBV5-1

cdr3_aa: CASSLSMGNQPQHF
j_call: TRBJ1-5
v_call: TRBV27

cdr3_aa: CAIRDEEREQFF
j_call: TRBJ2-1
v_call: TRBV10-3

cdr3_aa: CASSQDWGAVGSGNTIYF
j_call: TRBJ1-3
v_call: TRBV3-1/TRBV3-2

cdr3_aa: CASSTRSRVPEAFF
j_call: TRBJ1-1
v_call: TRBV5-5

cdr3_aa: CASSHSGQGGNTIYF
j_call: TRBJ1-3
v_call: TRBV3-1/TRBV3-2

cdr3_aa: CAISESSAGGYGYTF
j_call: TRBJ1-2
v_call: TRBV10-3

cdr3_aa: CASSSSGKLFF
j_call: TRBJ1-4
v_call: TRBV11-3

cdr3_aa: CASSGATAEQYF
j_call: TRBJ2-7
v_call: TRBV5-1

cdr3_aa: CASSLDTEAFF
j_call: TRBJ1-1
v_call: TRBV5-1

cdr3_aa: CASSLLAGYNEQFF
j_call: TRBJ2-1
v_call: TRBV7-8

cdr3_aa: CASSPGPGTEAFF
j_call: TRBJ1-1
v_call: TRBV18

cdr3_aa: CASSERWGLGYTF
j_call: TRBJ1-2
v_call: TRBV6-1

cdr3_aa: CASRIGQGSTGELFF
j_call: TRBJ2-2
v_call: TRBV27

cdr3_aa: CASSLIAGTKNEQFF
j_call: TRBJ2-1
v_call: TRBV11-3

cdr3_aa: CASASGGTSTDTQYF
j_call: TRBJ2-3
v_call: TRBV28

cdr3_aa: CAAQQGRGEQYF
j_call: TRBJ2-7
v_call: TRBV12-3/TRBV12-4

cdr3_aa: CASSFVGTGELFF
j_call: TRBJ2-2
v_call: TRBV5-4

cdr3_aa: CASSNSGNTIYF
j_call: TRBJ1-3
v_call: TRBV7-2